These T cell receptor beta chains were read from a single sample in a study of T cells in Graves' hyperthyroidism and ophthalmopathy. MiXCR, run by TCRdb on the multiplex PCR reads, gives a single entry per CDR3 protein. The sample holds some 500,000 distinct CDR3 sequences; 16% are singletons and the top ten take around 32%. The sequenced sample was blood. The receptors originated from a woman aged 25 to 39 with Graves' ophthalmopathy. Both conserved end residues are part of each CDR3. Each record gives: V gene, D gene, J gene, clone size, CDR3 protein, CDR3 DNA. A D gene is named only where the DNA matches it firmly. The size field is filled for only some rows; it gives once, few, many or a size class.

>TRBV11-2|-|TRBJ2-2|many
CASSSGPPLSGELFF
TGTGCCAGCAGCTCGGGACCTCCGTTAAGCGGGGAGCTGTTTTTT
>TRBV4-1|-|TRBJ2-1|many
CASSKSGGPRVVNEQFF
TGCGCCAGCAGCAAGTCTGGGGGCCCGCGGGTTGTAAATGAGCAGTTCTTC
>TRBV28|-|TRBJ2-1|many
CASLPVRGQWLAGFF
TGTGCCAGCTTACCTGTCCGGGGGCAGTGGCTAGCAGGGTTCTTC
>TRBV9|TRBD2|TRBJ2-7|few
CASSVVVLWAGGGLGAYEQYF
TGTGCCAGCAGCGTAGTAGTACTCTGGGCGGGAGGAGGTTTAGGGGCCTACGAGCAGTACTTC
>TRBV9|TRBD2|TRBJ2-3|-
CASTQRGLAGSGDTQYF
TGTGCCAGCACCCAAAGAGGACTAGCGGGGAGTGGGGATACGCAGTATTTT
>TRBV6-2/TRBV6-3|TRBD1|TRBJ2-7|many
CASSYRDRHEYEQYF
TGTGCCAGCAGTTATCGGGACAGGCACGAATACGAGCAGTACTTC
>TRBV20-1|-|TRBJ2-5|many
CSARDLPLGETQYF
TGCAGTGCTAGAGATCTCCCCCTGGGGGAGACCCAGTACTTC
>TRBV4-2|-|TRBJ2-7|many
CASSQAGSYEQYF
TGTGCCAGCAGCCAGGCGGGATCGTACGAGCAGTACTTC
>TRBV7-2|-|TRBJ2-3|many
CASSSDLTDTQYF
TGTGCCAGCAGCTCGGACCTCACAGATACGCAGTATTTT
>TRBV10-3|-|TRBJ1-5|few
CAISDLTDNQPQHF
TGTGCCATCAGTGATCTTACTGACAATCAGCCCCAGCATTTT
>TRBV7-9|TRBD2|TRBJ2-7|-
CASSPGLAGVAQYF
TGTGCCAGCAGCCCGGGACTAGCGGGAGTGGCGCAGTACTTC
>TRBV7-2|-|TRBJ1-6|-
CASSFWWNSPLHF
TGTGCCAGCAGCTTCTGGTGGAATTCACCCCTCCACTTT
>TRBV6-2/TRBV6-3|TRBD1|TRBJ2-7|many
CASRSHRGYEQYF
TGTGCCAGCAGGAGCCACAGGGGGTACGAGCAGTACTTC
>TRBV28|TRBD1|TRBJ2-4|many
CASHDRGRAKNIQYF
TGTGCCAGCCACGACAGGGGTAGAGCCAAAAACATTCAGTACTTC
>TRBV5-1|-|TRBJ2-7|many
CASSGGRGTYEQYF
TGCGCCAGCAGCGGCGGACGGGGAACCTACGAGCAGTACTTC
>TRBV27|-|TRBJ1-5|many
CASSLLQGREPQHF
TGTGCCAGCAGTTTATTGCAGGGGCGGGAGCCCCAGCATTTT
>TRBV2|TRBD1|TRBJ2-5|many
CASRPQDRVGETQYF
TGTGCCAGCAGACCTCAAGACAGGGTTGGAGAGACCCAGTACTTC
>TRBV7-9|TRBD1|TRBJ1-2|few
CASSLWGQGQGLNYGYTF
TGTGCCAGCAGCTTATGGGGGCAAGGACAGGGCCTAAACTATGGCTACACCTTC
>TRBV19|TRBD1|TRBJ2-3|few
CASNGQGYTDTQYF
TGTGCCAGTAACGGACAGGGCTACACAGATACGCAGTATTTT
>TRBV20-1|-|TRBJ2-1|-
CSARSPRIIPYEQFF
TGCAGTGCTAGATCGCCCAGGATCATCCCGTATGAGCAGTTCTTC
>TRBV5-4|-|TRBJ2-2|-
CASSLAYGELFF
TGTGCCAGCAGCTTGGCCTACGGGGAGCTGTTTTTT
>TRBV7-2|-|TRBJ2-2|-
CASSLVQYTGELFF
TGTGCCAGCAGCTTAGTACAATACACCGGGGAGCTGTTTTTT
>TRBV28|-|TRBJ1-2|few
CASRRALNYGYTF
TGTGCCAGCAGGAGGGCCCTAAACTATGGCTACACCTTC
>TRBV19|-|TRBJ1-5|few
CASSIEAGRTAGGNQPQHF
TGTGCCAGTAGTATAGAGGCGGGACGGACCGCAGGAGGCAATCAGCCCCAGCATTTT
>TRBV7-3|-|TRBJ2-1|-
CASSFGRENEQFF
TGTGCCAGCAGCTTCGGGAGAGAGAATGAGCAGTTCTTC
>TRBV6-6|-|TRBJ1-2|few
CASSYSGQADYGYTF
TGTGCCAGCAGTTACTCAGGGCAGGCGGACTATGGCTACACCTTC
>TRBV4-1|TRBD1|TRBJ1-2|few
CASSQPGQGSGYTF
TGCGCCAGCAGCCAACCAGGACAGGGTAGCGGCTACACCTTC
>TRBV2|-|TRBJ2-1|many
CASDVTGIYNEQFF
TGTGCCAGCGACGTTACAGGGATCTACAATGAGCAGTTCTTC
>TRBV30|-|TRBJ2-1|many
CAWSVVDSSYNEQFF
TGTGCCTGGAGTGTTGTGGATAGCTCCTACAATGAGCAGTTCTTC
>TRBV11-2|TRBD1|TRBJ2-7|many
CASSLGTGIYEQYF
TGTGCCAGCAGCTTAGGGACAGGGATATACGAGCAGTACTTC
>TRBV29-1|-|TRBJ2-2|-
CSADTIGHTGELFF
TGCAGCGCAGACACGATAGGTCACACCGGGGAGCTGTTTTTT
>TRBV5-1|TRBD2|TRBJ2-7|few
CASKEAGGPRILSYEQYF
TGCGCCAGCAAGGAAGCGGGAGGTCCTAGGATTTTATCCTACGAGCAGTACTTC
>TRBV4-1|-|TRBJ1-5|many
CASSQEGSGSDQPQHF
TGCGCCAGCAGCCAAGAAGGTTCAGGGTCTGATCAGCCCCAGCATTTT
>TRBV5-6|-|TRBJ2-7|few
CASSTTDSYEQYF
TGTGCCAGCAGTACGACAGACTCCTACGAGCAGTACTTC
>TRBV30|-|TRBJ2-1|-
CAWAPGNEQFF
TGTGCCTGGGCTCCCGGCAATGAGCAGTTCTTC
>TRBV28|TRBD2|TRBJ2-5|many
CASSPTRRLAGRGETQYF
TGTGCCAGCAGTCCTACCCGACGGCTAGCGGGGAGGGGAGAGACCCAGTACTTC
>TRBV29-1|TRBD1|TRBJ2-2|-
CSVEVGDRVSGELFF
TGCAGCGTCGAGGTCGGGGACAGGGTATCCGGGGAGCTGTTTTTT
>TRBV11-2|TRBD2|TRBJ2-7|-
CASSLGGTLTSGIYEQYF
TGTGCCAGCAGCTTAGGGGGAACATTGACTAGCGGAATTTACGAGCAGTACTTC
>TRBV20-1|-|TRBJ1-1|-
CSARPLRGNTEAFF
TGCAGTGCTAGACCCCTAAGGGGGAACACTGAAGCTTTCTTT
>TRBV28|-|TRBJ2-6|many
CASSLQGTFSGANVLTF
TGTGCCAGCAGTTTACAGGGAACGTTTTCGGGGGCCAACGTCCTGACTTTC
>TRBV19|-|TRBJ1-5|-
CASRMGRGQPQHF
TGTGCCAGTAGGATGGGTAGGGGGCAGCCCCAGCATTTT
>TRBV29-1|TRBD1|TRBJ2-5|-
CSALGTGTGETQYF
TGCAGCGCCCTAGGGACAGGGACGGGAGAGACCCAGTACTTC
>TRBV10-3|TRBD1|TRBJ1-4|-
CAISETGPDRGRSFEKLFF
TGTGCCATCAGTGAGACGGGTCCGGACAGGGGGCGTTCTTTTGAAAAACTGTTTTTT
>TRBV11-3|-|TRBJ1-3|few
CASSAESGNTIYF
TGTGCCAGCAGCGCGGAATCTGGAAACACCATATATTTT
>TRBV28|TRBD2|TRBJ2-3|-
CASSFNPGLAGGLVDTQYF
TGTGCCAGCAGTTTTAACCCGGGACTAGCGGGAGGGTTGGTAGATACGCAGTATTTT
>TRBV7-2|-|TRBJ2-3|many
CASSTGRGDTQYF
TGTGCCAGCAGCACCGGGAGAGGGGATACGCAGTATTTT
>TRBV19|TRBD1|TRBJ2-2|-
CASRRTGYTGELFF
TGTGCCAGTAGGCGGACAGGGTACACCGGGGAGCTGTTTTTT
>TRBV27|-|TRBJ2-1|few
CASSFRTDISYNEQFF
TGTGCCAGCAGTTTCAGGACGGACATTTCCTACAATGAGCAGTTCTTC
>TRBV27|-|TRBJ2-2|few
CASNGRANTGELFF
TGTGCCAGCAATGGGAGAGCAAACACCGGGGAGCTGTTTTTT
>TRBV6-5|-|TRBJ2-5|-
CASSYLSGEETQYF
TGTGCCAGCAGTTACTTGTCAGGAGAAGAGACCCAGTACTTC
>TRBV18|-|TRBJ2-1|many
CASSVYSGGQFF
TGTGCCAGCTCGGTATATTCGGGCGGGCAGTTCTTC
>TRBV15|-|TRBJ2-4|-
CATSPKAGVAKNIQYF
TGTGCCACCAGCCCGAAAGCAGGGGTAGCCAAAAACATTCAGTACTTC
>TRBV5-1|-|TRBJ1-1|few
CASSPWGISNTEAFF
TGCGCCAGCAGCCCATGGGGGATTAGCAACACTGAAGCTTTCTTT
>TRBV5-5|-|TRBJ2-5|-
CASSLEGVGETQYF
TGTGCCAGCAGCTTGGAGGGAGTAGGAGAGACCCAGTACTTC
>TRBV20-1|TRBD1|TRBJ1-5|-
CSASSTGNQPQHF
TGCAGTGCCTCTTCGACAGGGAATCAGCCCCAGCATTTT